This T cell receptor (beta chain) was profiled in a study of T cell clonality in common variable immunodeficiency. Replacement immunoglobulin had been given to every CVID subject for at least one year. This clone was detected only a few times. The antigen is undetermined. The CDR3 end lies 3 residues beyond the end of the read and is filled in from the germline J gene. This CDR3 has 15 amino acids. Unmatched junction bases numbered 7, after V lost 5 bases and J lost 2 bases. CDR1 and CDR2 (germline): LNHDA, SQIVND (reference sequence). CVID and control samples used equivalent genomic DNA input. Only in-frame clones appear in the TCRdb table, and some are missing; sequencing was by immunoSEQ multiplex PCR. Altogether some 10,000 clones were found in the sample, and no singletons occur. Study-wide results and caveats: Patient heterogeneity in the CVID cohort limited correlations between repertoire features and clinical complications. Reportedly, TCR beta sequences from common variable immunodeficiency showed fewer deletions and N-nucleotide insertions. CVID subjects showed higher TCRbeta clonality than healthy controls.

This TCR was recovered from a human donor with common variable immunodeficiency. The V call is TRBV19, the J call TRBJ2-7; 9 positions agree with TRBD1. The sequenced sample consisted of peripheral blood mononuclear cells. The CDR3 DNA, read in part, is TGTGCCAGTAGTCCGGACAGGGGAGGGACCTACGAG. As protein: CASSPDRGGTYE. The full CDR3 reads CASSPDRGGTYEQYF. The variable domain in full, with the rest retrieved from reference TRBV19 and TRBJ2-7, is DGGITQSPKYLFRKEGQNVTLSCEQNLNHDAMYWYRQDPGQGLRLIYYSQIVNDFQKGDIAEGYSVSREKKESFPLTVTSAQKNPTAFYLCASSPDRGGTYEQYFGPGTRLTVT.